These 14 T cell receptor beta chains came from one sample sequenced in a study of T cells in severe cutaneous drug reactions. Libraries were made by iRepertoire multiplex PCR with TCR subtype-specific primers for bulk and single-cell sequencing. Each CDR3 protein gets one entry in TCRdb, which reprocessed the multiplex PCR reads and gives no DNA. The data show approximately 5,000 distinct CDR3 sequences, and the top ten clones hold 15% to 17%. The patients sequenced had a carbamazepine-induced Stevens-Johnson syndrome or toxic epidermal necrolysis reaction. Sequencing input: PBMCs. The receptors here all came from a human donor with a severe cutaneous adverse drug reaction.

V gene TRBV12-3 or TRBV12-4 combines with J gene TRBJ1-3. This CDR3 region has 16 residues. Here the CDR3 reads CASSLDAPRPGNTIYF.

This rearrangement joins TRBV7-7 to TRBJ2-1; there is no DNA to check the TCRdb D call of TRBD1. CDR1 is SSHAT and CDR2 is FNYEAQ in the germline V gene (reference sequence). The CDR3 contains 14 residues. The CDR3 spells CASSPGQGYNEQFF.

By frequency, this clonotype is medium-sized (0.01 to 0.1%). The chain joins TRBV28 to TRBJ2-3; TCRdb calls TRBD2, which cannot be checked without DNA. CDR3 length: 14 amino acids. The germline V gene encodes CDR1 MDHEN and CDR2 SYDVKM. The CDR3: CASSLNGRADTQYF.

This clonotype is labeled large based on frequency. The V call is TRBV6-1, the J call TRBJ2-1; TCRdb selects TRBD1, and the lack of DNA leaves this call unchecked. CDR1 MNHNS and CDR2 SASEGT come from the germline V gene. The CDR3 is made up of 12 amino acids. CDR3 residues: CASSARNNEQFF.

V and J are TRBV11-2 and TRBJ2-3. CDR3 length equals 15 residues. Germline V gives CDR1 SGHAT, CDR2 FQNNGV. The CDR3 is CASSLIEENTDTQYF.

This clonotype shows up as medium-sized (0.01 to 0.1%) by frequency. The chain couples TRBV27 to TRBJ2-4; the D call from TCRdb, TRBD1, cannot be confirmed without DNA. The CDR3 extends over 16 amino acids. Germline V gene sequence: CDR1 MNHEY, CDR2 SMNVEV (reference sequence). The CDR3 sequence is CASSHLGALAKNIQYF.

This clonotype is identified as medium-sized from frequency. J is TRBJ2-7 and V is TRBV2; TCRdb calls TRBD1, which cannot be checked without DNA. This CDR3 is 14 amino acids long. Germline V gene lookup returns CDR1 SNHLY and CDR2 FYNNEI. CDR3 sequence reads: CASSEGGSSYEQYF.

V gene TRBV7-3 combines with J gene TRBJ1-1. CDR3 length equals 13 residues. Germline V gene lookup returns CDR1 SGHTA and CDR2 FQGTGA. The CDR3 sequence is CASSLYEDTEAFF.

This chain uses TRBV28 with TRBJ2-7; TCRdb's D call of TRBD2 is untestable without DNA. The length of the CDR3 is 16 residues. CDR1 MDHEN and CDR2 SYDVKM come from the germline V gene. CDR3 protein: CASSSARREISYEQYF.

This clonotype registers medium-sized by frequency. The chain joins TRBV15 to TRBJ2-3; the D call of TRBD2 rests on TCRdb alone, since no DNA is present to check it. Germline V lookup: CDR1 LNHNV, CDR2 YYDKDF (reference sequence). The CDR3 has 15 residues. Here the CDR3 reads CATSRQAGVPDTQYF.

The chain employs TRBV2 and TRBJ2-7; the TCRdb call, TRBD1, lacks DNA for checking. This CDR3 contains 14 residues. Germline assignment: CDR1 SNHLY and CDR2 FYNNEI. The CDR3: CASSESVGGYEQYF. Based on the CDR3 plus reference TRBV2 and TRBJ2-7, the full variable domain is EPEVTQTPSHQVTQMGQEVILRCVPISNHLYFYWYRQILGQKVEFLVSFYNNEISEKSEIFDDQFSVERPDGSNFTLKIRSTKLEDSAMYFCASSESVGGYEQYFGPGTRLTVT.

The chain joins TRBV4-2 to TRBJ1-4; TCRdb designates TRBD1, a call that cannot be tested without DNA. Germline lookup yields CDR1 LGHNA and CDR2 YNFKEQ. There are 17 residues in the CDR3. CDR3 loop: CASSPNSPIATNEKLFF.

J is TRBJ2-2 and V is TRBV7-9. The CDR3 is made up of 15 amino acids. Germline CDR1 SEHNR, CDR2 FQNEAQ (reference sequence). CDR3 protein: CASSGDTLNTGELFF.

This chain uses TRBV10-1 with TRBJ2-5; the D call from TCRdb, TRBD2, cannot be confirmed without DNA. This CDR3 contains 15 residues. Germline CDR1 and CDR2: WNHNN and SYGVQD (reference sequence). The CDR3 here is CASSGLAAHQETQYF.